This TCR beta chain appears in the sequencing data of a study of cytomegalovirus exposure and HLA in healthy donors. PCR primers comprised 60 Vbeta and 13 Jbeta primers. Sequencing used immunoSEQ multiplex PCR; TCRdb keeps in-frame clones, though not all of them. The data contain about 200,000 clones, less than 90% of them singletons. Germline CDR1 MNHEY, CDR2 SMNVEV (reference sequence). V shed 2 bases and J shed 1 base, with 9 bases lying between them. The CDR3 sequence is 14 residues long. This clonotype originated in a woman aged 25 to 39 in good health and CMV-seronegative. The chain uses TRBV27 and TRBJ2-7, with a weak D call TRBD1 (5 bases). Sample: PBMCs. The CDR3 bases are TGTGCCAGCAGTTTAGCTAGGGGTTCCTACGAGCAGTACTTC. Amino acid sequence: CASSLARGSYEQYF.